These 3 T cell receptor beta chains were sequenced from one sample in a study of cytomegalovirus exposure and HLA in healthy donors. PCR used 60 Vbeta primers and 13 Jbeta primers. Repertoires were generated with immunoSEQ multiplex PCR, while TCRdb's copy carries only in-frame clones and drops some. The repertoire holds more than 65,000 clones, with 75% to 80% as singletons. Sequenced material: PBMCs. Every receptor here comes from a female donor in good health and CMV-seronegative.

In nucleotides, the CDR3 is TGTGCCAGCAGTTTATCCGGTGGAACAGGGGAGAGGGGTTTCTTT. Its translation: CASSLSGGTGERGFF. The chain links TRBV28 to TRBJ1-1, with 7 bases that match TRBD1. This CDR3 spans 15 amino acids. Germline loops: CDR1 MDHEN, CDR2 SYDVKM. The junction had 15 bases not matched to a gene; V was cut back by 1 base and J by 13 bases.

This chain connects TRBV5-4 to TRBJ1-2; D not certain. V lost 4 bases to trimming and J lost 2 bases, with 9 bases between them. The V gene's germline CDR1 is SGHNT and CDR2 YYREEE (reference sequence). The CDR3 covers 13 residues. The DNA for the CDR3 is TGTGCCAGCAGCATCAGGTCGAACTATGGCTACACCTTC. Amino acid sequence: CASSIRSNYGYTF.

This clone was counted between two and nine times. In the same sample, other DNA sequences code for this CDR3. The chain links TRBV5-1 to TRBJ1-5; TRBD1 is a possible D gene (5 bases). The CDR3 length is 15 residues. Germline CDR1 is SGHRS and CDR2 is YFSETQ. Trimming took 0 bases from V and 1 from J, leaving 8 bases between them. The DNA of the CDR3 is TGCGCCAGCAGCTTGGGTCAGGGAAGCAATCAGCCCCAGCATTTT. Its translation: CASSLGQGSNQPQHF.